The next 22 T cell receptor beta chains were all read from a single sample in a study of T cell responses to AZD1222 COVID-19 vaccine. Assay used: immunoSEQ multiplex PCR; TCRdb lists only in-frame clones, some missing. The repertoire includes about 44,000 clones, 80% of them detected once, and approximately 3.6% sits in the top ten. The specimen was peripheral blood, collected on day 0 of AZD1222 vaccination. These receptors were collected from an adult in good health.

The chain is built from TRBV9 and TRBJ2-5; tentatively, D is TRBD2 (6 bases). This CDR3 is built from 14 residues. Trimming left V 0 bases short and J 5 bases short, with 11 bases between. The germline V gene has CDR1 SGDLS and CDR2 YYNGEE. As DNA, the CDR3 is TGTGCCAGCAGCGTAGGGGGCGGGGACGAGACCCAGTACTTC. This gives the protein CASSVGGGDETQYF.

This clone appeared a few times. The rearrangement joins TRBV18 to TRBJ1-1; tentative D call: TRBD1 (5 bases). CDR1 and CDR2 (germline): KGHSH, LQKENI. The CDR3 is made up of 18 amino acids. The V and J ends lost 6 bases and 0 bases respectively, with 23 bases between them. The CDR3 is CASSDLEGVRGVNTEAFF. The CDR3 DNA follows: TGTGCCAGCTCCGACCTTGAAGGGGTGCGGGGCGTGAACACTGAAGCTTTCTTT.

The chain is built from TRBV30 and TRBJ2-1; TRBD2 matches 9 bases. V lost 1 base, J lost 9 bases, and 10 bases stayed unmatched. From germline, CDR1 is GTSNPN and CDR2 SVGIG (reference sequence). The CDR3 has 15 residues. The CDR3 bases are TGTGCCTGGAGTGCGCGGGGGGGGTTCGGTGGTGAGCAGTTCTTC. Translated, it gives CAWSARGGFGGEQFF.

This clone occurred a few times. This rearrangement joins TRBV5-4 to TRBJ2-1; 8 nucleotides agree with TRBD2. J was trimmed by 0 bases and V by 5 bases; bases with no gene match: 4. The CDR3 extends over 15 amino acids. CDR1 and CDR2 (germline): SGHNT, YYREEE (reference sequence). The CDR3 DNA reads as TGTGCCAGCAGTTTCCGGGGGGGCTCCTACAATGAGCAGTTCTTC. Protein sequence: CASSFRGGSYNEQFF.

The count of this clone is one. This chain uses TRBV24-1 with TRBJ1-2, with 7 bases fitting TRBD1. J lost 3 bases, V lost 3 bases, and 6 bases had no gene match. The CDR3 is made up of 15 amino acids. Germline lookup yields CDR1 KGHDR and CDR2 SFDVKD. This chain's CDR3 is CATSDAQGEYYGYTF. Written as DNA, the CDR3 is TGTGCCACCAGTGATGCGCAGGGGGAATACTATGGCTACACCTTC.

The rearrangement links TRBV19 to TRBJ1-4, with D possibly being TRBD1 (5 bases). The length of the CDR3 is 14 residues. CDR1 and CDR2 from the germline V gene are LNHDA and SQIVND (reference sequence). The ends were cut back, 8 bases at V and 5 bases at J, with 15 bases in the middle. CDR3 region: CASGPGPPNEKLFF. The CDR3 nucleotides read TGTGCCAGTGGACCGGGGCCGCCAAATGAAAAACTGTTTTTT.

V and J are TRBV5-4 and TRBJ1-4; tentatively, D is TRBD1 (6 bases). Germline values: CDR1 SGHNT, CDR2 YYREEE (reference sequence). The CDR3 consists of 15 residues. V lost 5 bases and J 8 bases, leaving 19 bases between the germline ends. In DNA, the CDR3 is TGTGCCAGCAGTCGAAGCAGGGGAGAGCGGGAAAAACTGTTTTTT. It translates to CASSRSRGEREKLFF.

The chain joins TRBV28 to TRBJ1-5, with D perhaps matching TRBD1 (6 bases). V shed 5 bases and J shed 5 bases, with 13 bases lying between them. The length of the CDR3 is 14 residues. CDR1 and CDR2 from the germline V gene are MDHEN and SYDVKM. CDR3 in DNA: TGTGCCAGCAGTCCGACAGGCGCCCATCAGCCCCAGCATTTT. This translates into CASSPTGAHQPQHF.

The chain links TRBV5-1 to TRBJ1-2; 12 bases are a match to TRBD1. CDR1 is SGHRS and CDR2 is YFSETQ in the germline V gene. The CDR3 spans 19 residues. V lost 4 bases, J lost 1 base, and 14 bases stayed unmatched. This CDR3 reads CASSRRIPGQGAGNYGYTF. The DNA for the CDR3 is TGCGCCAGCAGCCGGAGGATACCGGGACAGGGGGCGGGTAACTATGGCTACACCTTC.

This chain connects TRBV18 to TRBJ1-4, with D possibly matching TRBD1 (5 bases). This CDR3 is 14 amino acids long. CDR1 and CDR2 (germline): KGHSH, LQKENI. Trimming removed 5 bases at V and 1 base at J, with 8 bases between. CDR3 DNA: TGTGCCAGCTCAGGGACGGGAACTAATGAAAAACTGTTTTTT. Translating gives CASSGTGTNEKLFF.

V gene TRBV5-1 combines with J gene TRBJ2-3; 8 positions agree with TRBD1. Germline V lookup: CDR1 SGHRS, CDR2 YFSETQ. This CDR3 region has 15 residues. With V trimmed by 4 bases and J by 2 bases, 6 bases remained unmatched. CDR3 sequence: CASSRRGQDTDTQYF. In DNA form, the CDR3 reads TGCGCCAGCAGCCGAAGGGGACAGGACACAGATACGCAGTATTTT. Drawing the rest from reference TRBV5-1 and TRBJ2-3, the complete variable domain is KAGVTQTPRYLIKTRGQQVTLSCSPISGHRSVSWYQQTPGQGLQFLFEYFSETQRNKGNFPGRFSGRQFSNSRSEMNVSTLELGDSALYLCASSRRGQDTDTQYFGPGTRLTVL.

The V gene is TRBV6-5, the J gene TRBJ2-1; D might be TRBD2 (6 bases). V shed 6 bases and J shed 6 bases, with 12 bases lying between them. The CDR3 covers 13 residues. Germline V gene data show CDR1 as MNHEY and CDR2 as SVGAGI. In nucleotides, the CDR3 is TGTGCCAGCAGCCCCCCCGGGGGCAATGAGCAGTTCTTC. Its protein is CASSPPGGNEQFF.

V gene TRBV5-4 combines with J gene TRBJ2-1; D gene uncertain. The CDR3 is 13 residues long. Trimming cost V 0 bases and J 6 bases, with 7 bases left between them. Germline CDR1 and CDR2: SGHNT and YYREEE (reference sequence). CDR3 in amino acids: CASSLEGRNEQFF. CDR3 bases: TGTGCCAGCAGCTTGGAAGGTCGCAATGAGCAGTTCTTC.

This chain joins TRBV7-2 and TRBJ2-7, with 7 nucleotides matching TRBD1. After removal of 5 bases from V and 0 bases from J, the junction contained 7 bases not matched to a gene. The CDR3 contains 15 residues. CDR1 and CDR2 from the germline V gene are SGHTA and FQGNSA. The CDR3 DNA is TGTGCCAGCAGCGCACAGGGGACAGACTCCTACGAGCAGTACTTC. The encoded protein is CASSAQGTDSYEQYF.

This clone appeared once. The chain links TRBV4-2 to TRBJ1-3; 7 bases match TRBD1. J was trimmed by 0 bases and V by 3 bases; bases with no gene match: 11. Germline V gene data show CDR1 as LGHNA and CDR2 as YNFKEQ. CDR3 size: 18 residues. The chain's CDR3 is CASSHHRQGSSSGNTIYF. CDR3 in DNA: TGTGCCAGCAGCCATCACCGACAGGGTTCGAGCTCTGGAAACACCATATATTTT.

The chain recombines TRBV5-8 with TRBJ1-2; 7 bases align to TRBD1. The CDR3 consists of 17 residues. Per germline, CDR1 SGHTS and CDR2 YDEGEE. The V and J ends lost 1 base and 2 bases, in that order; junction bases with no gene match: 11. The CDR3 DNA sequence: TGTGCCAGCAGCTTGTCCAGGGGGAGTTTTGTGAACTATGGCTACACCTTC. This codes for CASSLSRGSFVNYGYTF.

The chain carries TRBV11-3 and TRBJ2-2; TRBD2 is a possible D gene (5 bases). CDR1 SGHNT and CDR2 YENEEA come from the germline V gene. Trimming removed 1 base from V and 6 bases from J, with 9 bases in between. This CDR3 has 14 residues. The CDR3: CASSLAGVPGELFF. Written as DNA, the CDR3 is TGTGCCAGCAGCTTAGCCGGGGTCCCCGGGGAGCTGTTTTTT.

The chain carries TRBV7-9 and TRBJ2-5; no clear D. Germline V gives CDR1 SEHNR, CDR2 FQNEAQ (reference sequence). The CDR3 sequence is 13 residues long. V lost 3 bases and J lost 7, with 12 bases in between. CDR3 nucleotides: TGTGCCAGCAGCTTTGACAACTCTGGGACCCAGTACTTC. As protein: CASSFDNSGTQYF.

The chain has TRBV24-1 and TRBJ1-4; D ambiguous. The V end lost 4 bases, the J end lost 10 bases, and 6 bases lay between the germline ends. The germline V gene encodes CDR1 KGHDR and CDR2 SFDVKD. This CDR3 region has 11 residues. CDR3 bases: TGTGCCACCAGTGAGTCCGGAAAACTGTTTTTT. This encodes CATSESGKLFF.

V gene TRBV24-1 combines with J gene TRBJ2-2; possibly TRBD2 for D (6 bases). Per germline, CDR1 KGHDR and CDR2 SFDVKD. V was pared by 5 bases and J by 5 bases, with 20 bases between. The CDR3 spans 17 residues. Written as DNA, the CDR3 is TGTGCCACCAGTGGAAGTCGGGGTAGCCGGGGGACCGGGGAGCTGTTTTTT. Amino acid sequence: CATSGSRGSRGTGELFF.

In its sample, this clone was seen a few times. This chain joins TRBV30 and TRBJ1-3, with 9 bases that match TRBD1. The germline CDR1 and CDR2 sequences are GTSNPN and SVGIG (reference sequence). The CDR3 totals 13 residues. Trimming at V came to 4 bases and at J to 7 bases, leaving 5 bases not matched to a gene. The CDR3 spells CAWKETGGNTIYF. CDR3 nucleotides: TGTGCCTGGAAGGAGACAGGGGGGAACACCATATATTTT.

This clone was seen only a few times. J is TRBJ1-5 and V is TRBV18; TRBD1 aligns across 7 bases. This CDR3 has 16 residues. With 0 bases clipped from V and 6 bases from J, the junction kept 8 bases outside the gene matches. Germline V gene lookup returns CDR1 KGHSH and CDR2 LQKENI. CDR3: CASSPPRGGRSQPQHF. The CDR3 bases are TGTGCCAGCTCACCACCGCGAGGGGGCAGGTCTCAGCCCCAGCATTTT.